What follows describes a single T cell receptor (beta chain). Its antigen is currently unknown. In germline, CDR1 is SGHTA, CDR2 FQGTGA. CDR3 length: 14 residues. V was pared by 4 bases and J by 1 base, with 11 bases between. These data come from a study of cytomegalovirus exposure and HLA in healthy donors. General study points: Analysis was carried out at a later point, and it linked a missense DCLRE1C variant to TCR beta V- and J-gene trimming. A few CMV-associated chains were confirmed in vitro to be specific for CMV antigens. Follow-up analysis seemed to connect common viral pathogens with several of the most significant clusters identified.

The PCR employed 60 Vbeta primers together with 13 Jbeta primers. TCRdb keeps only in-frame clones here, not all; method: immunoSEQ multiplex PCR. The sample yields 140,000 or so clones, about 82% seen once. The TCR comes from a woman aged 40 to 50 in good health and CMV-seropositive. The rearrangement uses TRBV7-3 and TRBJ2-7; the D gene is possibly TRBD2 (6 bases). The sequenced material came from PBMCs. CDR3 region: CASSWAGGSYEQYF. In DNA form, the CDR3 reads TGTGCCAGCAGCTGGGCCGGGGGATCCTACGAGCAGTACTTC.